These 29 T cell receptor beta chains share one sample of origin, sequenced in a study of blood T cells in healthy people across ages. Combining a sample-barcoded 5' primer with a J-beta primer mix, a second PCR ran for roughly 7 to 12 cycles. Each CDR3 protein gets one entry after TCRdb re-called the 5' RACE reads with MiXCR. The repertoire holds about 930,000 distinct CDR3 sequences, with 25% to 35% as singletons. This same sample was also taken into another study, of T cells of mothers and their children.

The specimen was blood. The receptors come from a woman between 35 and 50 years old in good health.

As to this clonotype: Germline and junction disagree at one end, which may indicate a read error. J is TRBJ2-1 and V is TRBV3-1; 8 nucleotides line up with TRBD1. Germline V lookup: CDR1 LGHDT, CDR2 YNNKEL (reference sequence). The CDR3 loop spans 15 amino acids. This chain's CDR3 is CAGSALGQATNEQFF. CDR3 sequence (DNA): TGTGCCGGCAGCGCCCTGGGACAGGCGACCAATGAGCAGTTCTTC.

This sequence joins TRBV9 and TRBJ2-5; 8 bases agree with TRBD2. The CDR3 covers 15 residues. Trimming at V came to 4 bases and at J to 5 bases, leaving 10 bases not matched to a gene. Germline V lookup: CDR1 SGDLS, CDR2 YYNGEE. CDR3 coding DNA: TGTGCCAGCAGCCCTGGGGCGGGGGGCTACGAGACCCAGTACTTC. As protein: CASSPGAGGYETQYF.

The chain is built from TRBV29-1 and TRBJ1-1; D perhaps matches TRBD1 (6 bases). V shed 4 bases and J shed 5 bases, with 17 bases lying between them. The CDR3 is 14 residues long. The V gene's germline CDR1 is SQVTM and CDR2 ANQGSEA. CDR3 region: CSVGGGQGRTEAFF. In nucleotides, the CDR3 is TGCAGCGTTGGGGGGGGGCAGGGGCGGACTGAAGCTTTCTTT.

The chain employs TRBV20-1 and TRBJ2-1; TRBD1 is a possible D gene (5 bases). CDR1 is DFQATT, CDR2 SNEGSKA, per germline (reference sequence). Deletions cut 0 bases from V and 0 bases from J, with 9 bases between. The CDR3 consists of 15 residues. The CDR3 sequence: CSARDYRSSYNEQFF. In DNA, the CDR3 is TGCAGTGCTAGAGATTACAGGAGCTCCTACAATGAGCAGTTCTTC.

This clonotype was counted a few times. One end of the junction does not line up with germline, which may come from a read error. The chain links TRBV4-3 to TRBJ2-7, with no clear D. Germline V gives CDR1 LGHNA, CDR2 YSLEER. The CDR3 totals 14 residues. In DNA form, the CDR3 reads TGCACCAGCAGCCAGCAGGAGAGCTCCCACGAGCAGTACTTC. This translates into CTSSQQESSHEQYF.

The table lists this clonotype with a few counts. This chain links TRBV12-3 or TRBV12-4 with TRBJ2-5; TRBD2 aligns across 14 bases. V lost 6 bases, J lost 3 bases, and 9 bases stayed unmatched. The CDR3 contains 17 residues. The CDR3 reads CASSPYPGLAGEETQYF. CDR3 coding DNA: TGTGCCAGCAGCCCCTATCCGGGACTAGCGGGGGAAGAGACCCAGTACTTC.

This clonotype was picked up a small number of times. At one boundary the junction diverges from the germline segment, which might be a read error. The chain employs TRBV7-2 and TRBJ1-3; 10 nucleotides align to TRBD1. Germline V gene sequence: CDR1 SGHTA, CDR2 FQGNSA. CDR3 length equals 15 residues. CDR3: CASSQGTGAGNTTYF. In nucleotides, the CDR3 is TGTGCCAGCAGCCAAGGGACAGGGGCAGGAAACACCACATATTTT. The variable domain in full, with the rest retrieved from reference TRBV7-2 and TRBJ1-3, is GAGVSQSPSNKVTEKGKDVELRCDPISGHTALYWYRQSLGQGLEFLIYFQGNSAPDKSGLPSDRFSAERTGGSVSTLTIQRTQQEDSAVYLCASSQGTGAGNTTYFGEGSWLTVV.

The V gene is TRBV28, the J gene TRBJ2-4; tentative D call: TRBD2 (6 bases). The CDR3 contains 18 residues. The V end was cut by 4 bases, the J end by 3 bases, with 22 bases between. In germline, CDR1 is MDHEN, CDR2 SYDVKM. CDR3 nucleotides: TGTGCCAGCAGTTCATGGGACTTCCGACAGACCAACAAAAACATTCAGTACTTC. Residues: CASSSWDFRQTNKNIQYF.

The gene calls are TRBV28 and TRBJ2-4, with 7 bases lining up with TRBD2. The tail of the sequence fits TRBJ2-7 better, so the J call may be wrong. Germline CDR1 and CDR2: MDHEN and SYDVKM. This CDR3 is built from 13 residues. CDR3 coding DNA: TGTGCCAGTCTTGGGACTAACCGCTACGAGCAGTACTTC. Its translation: CASLGTNRYEQYF.

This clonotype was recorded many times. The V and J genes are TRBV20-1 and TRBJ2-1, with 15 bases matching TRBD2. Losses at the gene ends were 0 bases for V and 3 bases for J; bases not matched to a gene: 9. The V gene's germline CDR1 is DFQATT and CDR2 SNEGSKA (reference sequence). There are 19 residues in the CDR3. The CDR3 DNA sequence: TGCAGTGCTAGAGATCTAGGGACTAGCGGGGGGAAGAACTACAATGAGCAGTTCTTC. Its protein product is CSARDLGTSGGKNYNEQFF.

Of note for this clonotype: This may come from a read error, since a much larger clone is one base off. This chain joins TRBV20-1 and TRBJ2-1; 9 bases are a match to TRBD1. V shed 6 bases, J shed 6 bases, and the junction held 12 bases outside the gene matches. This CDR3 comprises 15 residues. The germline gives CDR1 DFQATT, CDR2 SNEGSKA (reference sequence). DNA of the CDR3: TGCAGTGCACGGGCGATGGACAGGGGTTGCAATGAGCAGTTCTTC. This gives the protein CSARAMDRGCNEQFF.

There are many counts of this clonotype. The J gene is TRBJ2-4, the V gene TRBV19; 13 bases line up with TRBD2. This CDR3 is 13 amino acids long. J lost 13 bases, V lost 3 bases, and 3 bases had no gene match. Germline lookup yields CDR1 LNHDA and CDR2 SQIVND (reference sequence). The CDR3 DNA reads TGTGCCAGTAGTATCGGGACTAGCGGGGAACAGTACTTC. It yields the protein CASSIGTSGEQYF.

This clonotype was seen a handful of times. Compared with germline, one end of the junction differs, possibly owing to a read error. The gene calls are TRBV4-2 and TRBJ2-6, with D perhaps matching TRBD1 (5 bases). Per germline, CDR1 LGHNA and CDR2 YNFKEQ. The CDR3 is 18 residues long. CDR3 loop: CASSQDYGSRSGASVLTF. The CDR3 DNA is TGTGCCAGCAGCCAAGACTATGGCAGCCGCTCTGGGGCCAGCGTCCTGACTTTC.

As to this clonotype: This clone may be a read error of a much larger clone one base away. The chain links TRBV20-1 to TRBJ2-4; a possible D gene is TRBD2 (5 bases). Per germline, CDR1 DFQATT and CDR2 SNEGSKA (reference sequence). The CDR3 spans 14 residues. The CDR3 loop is CGARRGNDKNIQYF. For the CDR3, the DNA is TGCGGTGCTAGACGGGGTAATGACAAAAACATTCAGTACTTC.

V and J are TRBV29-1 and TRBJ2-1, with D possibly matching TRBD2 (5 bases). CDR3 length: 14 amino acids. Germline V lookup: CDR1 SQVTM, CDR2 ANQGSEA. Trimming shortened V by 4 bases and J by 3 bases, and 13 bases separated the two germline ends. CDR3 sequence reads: CSVVSPRDYNEQFF. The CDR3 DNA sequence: TGCAGCGTTGTGTCTCCGAGGGACTACAATGAGCAGTTCTTC.

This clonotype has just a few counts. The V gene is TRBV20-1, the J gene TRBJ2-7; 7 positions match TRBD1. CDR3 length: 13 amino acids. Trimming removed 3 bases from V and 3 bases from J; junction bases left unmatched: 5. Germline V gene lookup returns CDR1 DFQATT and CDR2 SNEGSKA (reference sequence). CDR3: CSARKDRDYEQYF. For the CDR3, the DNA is TGCAGTGCTAGGAAAGACAGGGACTACGAGCAGTACTTC.

The CDR3, as DNA: TGTGCCAGCAGCTTAACGGGCCCAGGGGGACGAAATGGCTACACCTTC. Protein: CASSLTGPGGRNGYTF. The chain is built from TRBV7-3 and TRBJ1-2; TRBD1 aligns across 7 bases. The ends lost 0 bases at V and 6 bases at J; junction bases unmatched: 10. Per germline, CDR1 SGHTA and CDR2 FQGTGA. This CDR3 contains 16 residues.

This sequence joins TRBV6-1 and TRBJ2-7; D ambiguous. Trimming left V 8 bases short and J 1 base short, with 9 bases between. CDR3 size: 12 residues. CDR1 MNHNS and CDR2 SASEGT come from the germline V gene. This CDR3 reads CASCPTSYEQYF. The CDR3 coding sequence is TGTGCCAGCTGCCCTACTTCCTACGAGCAGTACTTC.

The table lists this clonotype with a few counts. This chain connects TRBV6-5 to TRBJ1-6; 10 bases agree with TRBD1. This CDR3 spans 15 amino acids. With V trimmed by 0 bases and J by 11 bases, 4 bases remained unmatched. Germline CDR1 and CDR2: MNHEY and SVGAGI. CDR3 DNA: TGTGCCAGCAGTTACTCGGACAGGGGGGTTACACCCCTCCACTTT. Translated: CASSYSDRGVTPLHF.

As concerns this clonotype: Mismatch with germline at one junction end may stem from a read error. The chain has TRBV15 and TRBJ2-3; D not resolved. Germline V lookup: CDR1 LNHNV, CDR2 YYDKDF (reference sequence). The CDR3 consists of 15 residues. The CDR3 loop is CATSRALGLTDTQDF. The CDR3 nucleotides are TGTGCCACCAGCAGAGCGCTCGGGCTTACAGATACGCAGGATTTT.

The CDR3 coding sequence is TGCAGTGCTAAAGGACTAGCGGGACTAGATACGCAGTATTTT. Amino acids: CSAKGLAGLDTQYF. The chain is built from TRBV20-1 and TRBJ2-3; 12 nucleotides line up with TRBD2. V was clipped by 4 bases and J by 5 bases; unmatched bases: 4. The length of the CDR3 is 14 residues. Germline values: CDR1 DFQATT, CDR2 SNEGSKA (reference sequence).

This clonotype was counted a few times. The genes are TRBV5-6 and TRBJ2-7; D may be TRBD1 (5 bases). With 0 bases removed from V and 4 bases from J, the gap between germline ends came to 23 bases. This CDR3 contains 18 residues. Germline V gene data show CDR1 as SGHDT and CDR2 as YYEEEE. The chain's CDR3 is CASSLGIKVKGRNYEQYF. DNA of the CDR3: TGTGCCAGCAGCTTGGGTATTAAGGTAAAGGGGCGGAATTACGAGCAGTACTTC.

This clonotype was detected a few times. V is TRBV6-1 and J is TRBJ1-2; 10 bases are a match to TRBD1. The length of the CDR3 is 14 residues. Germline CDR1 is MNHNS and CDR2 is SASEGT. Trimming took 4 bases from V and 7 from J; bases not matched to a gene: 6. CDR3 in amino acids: CASSVAGTGVGYTF. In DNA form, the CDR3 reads TGTGCCAGCAGTGTAGCCGGGACAGGGGTTGGCTACACCTTC.

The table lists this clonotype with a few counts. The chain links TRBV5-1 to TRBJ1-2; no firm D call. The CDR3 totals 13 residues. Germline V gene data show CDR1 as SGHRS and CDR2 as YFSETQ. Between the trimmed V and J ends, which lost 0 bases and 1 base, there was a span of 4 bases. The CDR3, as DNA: TGCGCCAGCAGCTTGGTGGATAACTATGGCTACACCTTC. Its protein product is CASSLVDNYGYTF.

DNA for the CDR3: TGCGCCAGCAGCTCGCGGGGACAGGGCAAGGGCTATAATTCACCCCTCCACTTT. It specifies CASSSRGQGKGYNSPLHF. The V and J genes are TRBV5-1 and TRBJ1-6; TRBD1 aligns across 9 bases. The germline V gene has CDR1 SGHRS and CDR2 YFSETQ. The V gene end was trimmed by 3 bases and the J gene end by 3 bases; junction bases not matched to a gene: 10. CDR3 length: 18 amino acids.

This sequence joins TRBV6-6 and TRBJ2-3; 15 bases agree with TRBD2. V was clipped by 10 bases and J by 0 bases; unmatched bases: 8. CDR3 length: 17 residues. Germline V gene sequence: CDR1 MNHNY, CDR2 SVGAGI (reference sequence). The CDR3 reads CATYGTSGGPSTDTQYF. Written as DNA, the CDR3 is TGTGCCACTTACGGGACTAGCGGGGGGCCTAGCACAGATACGCAGTATTTT.

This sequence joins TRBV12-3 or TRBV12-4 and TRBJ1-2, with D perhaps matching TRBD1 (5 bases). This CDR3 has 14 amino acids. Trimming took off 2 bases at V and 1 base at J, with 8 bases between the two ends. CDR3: CASSLMQGNYGYTF. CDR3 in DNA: TGTGCCAGCAGTTTAATGCAGGGTAACTATGGCTACACCTTC.

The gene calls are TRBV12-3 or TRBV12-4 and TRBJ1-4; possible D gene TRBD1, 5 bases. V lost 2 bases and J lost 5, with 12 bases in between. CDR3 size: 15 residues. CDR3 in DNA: TGTGCCAGCAGTTTACGGCGGGGGAAAAATGAAAAACTGTTTTTT. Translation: CASSLRRGKNEKLFF.

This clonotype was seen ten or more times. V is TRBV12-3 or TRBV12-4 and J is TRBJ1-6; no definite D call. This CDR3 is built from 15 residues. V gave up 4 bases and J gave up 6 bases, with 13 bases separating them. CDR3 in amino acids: CASSSDPGSNSPLHF. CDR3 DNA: TGTGCCAGCAGTTCGGACCCTGGAAGTAATTCACCCCTCCACTTT.